These 7 T cell receptor beta chains came from one sample sequenced in a study of OX40 agonist ivuxolimab in advanced cancers. Sequencing used immunoSEQ multiplex PCR; TCRdb keeps in-frame clones, though not all of them. The repertoire holds approximately 30,000 clones, around nine tenths seen once, with 0.9% to 0.95% in the top ten. Material: CD4+ or CD8+ T cells sorted from blood, obtained in a trial of the OX40 agonist ivuxolimab. These receptors were taken from an adult with an advanced solid tumor such as melanoma, head and neck, liver or kidney cancer.

V is TRBV9 and J is TRBJ2-3, with D uncertain. Trimming shortened V by 0 bases and J by 1 base, and 9 bases separated the two germline ends. Germline V gene lookup returns CDR1 SGDLS and CDR2 YYNGEE. CDR3 length equals 15 residues. This CDR3 reads CASSVEESRTDTQYF. The CDR3 DNA sequence: TGTGCCAGCAGCGTAGAGGAGTCCCGCACAGATACGCAGTATTTT.

The CDR3: CASSLRGFSYEQYF. The CDR3 DNA follows: TGTGCCAGCAGCCTCAGGGGTTTCTCCTACGAGCAGTACTTC. J is TRBJ2-7 and V is TRBV6-1, with TRBD1 as a possible D gene (6 bases). Trimming shortened V by 6 bases and J by 0 bases, and 12 bases separated the two germline ends. Germline CDR1 and CDR2: MNHNS and SASEGT. This CDR3 is 14 amino acids long.

CDR3 protein: CASSMTDYEQYF. The CDR3 nucleotides read TGTGCCAGCAGTATGACAGACTACGAGCAGTACTTC. The chain combines TRBV6-1 with TRBJ2-7; D possibly corresponds to TRBD1 (5 bases). The CDR3 is 12 residues long. The V gene lost 5 bases and the J gene lost 3 bases, with 8 bases spanning the gap. From germline, CDR1 is MNHNS and CDR2 SASEGT.

This chain links TRBV6-1 with TRBJ1-5; 7 positions agree with TRBD1. The CDR3 spans 14 residues. The trim removed 1 base at V and 7 bases at J, leaving 4 bases unmatched. Germline V gene sequence: CDR1 MNHNS, CDR2 SASEGT. This CDR3 reads CASSEGTGSQPQHF. The CDR3 coding sequence is TGTGCCAGCAGTGAAGGGACAGGAAGCCAGCCCCAGCATTTT.

The count of this clone is one. DNA of the CDR3: TGTGCCAGCACCTTTCAAGGGAAGGGAGGAGAGACCCAGTACTTC. This codes for CASTFQGKGGETQYF. This chain links TRBV5-4 with TRBJ2-5; the D gene is possibly TRBD2 (6 bases). Per the germline V gene, CDR1 is SGHNT and CDR2 is YYREEE (reference sequence). The CDR3 sequence is 15 residues long. Between the trimmed V and J ends, which lost 6 bases and 4 bases, there was a span of 19 bases.

This clone appeared once. This rearrangement joins TRBV19 to TRBJ1-4; 8 bases fit TRBD1. J lost 3 bases, V lost 3 bases, and 3 bases had no gene match. Germline V lookup: CDR1 LNHDA, CDR2 SQIVND (reference sequence). This CDR3 has 15 amino acids. DNA for the CDR3: TGTGCCAGTAGTATTTTGACAGGGGCTAATGAAAAACTGTTTTTT. Translating it yields CASSILTGANEKLFF.

The V call is TRBV7-8, the J call TRBJ2-2, with 9 bases identical to TRBD1. The CDR3 length is 15 residues. The germline V gene has CDR1 SGHVS and CDR2 FQNEAQ. Trimming cost V 4 bases and J 5 bases; bases outside gene matches: 5. The CDR3 nucleotides are TGTGCCAGCAGCTCGGACAGGGGAAAGACCGGGGAGCTGTTTTTT. Its protein product is CASSSDRGKTGELFF.